A selection of T cell receptor beta chains follows, all from one sample in a study of T cells in Graves' hyperthyroidism and ophthalmopathy. TCRdb analysed the multiplex PCR reads with MiXCR anew, one entry per CDR3 protein. The table shows about 640,000 distinct CDR3 sequences, with under 25% occurring only once. The sequencing sample was made of blood. These receptors came from a man aged 25 to 40 with Graves' ophthalmopathy. CDR3s include the opening cysteine and the closing phenylalanine or tryptophan. D genes are given only for firm matches. Size is stated for part of the rows, as once, few or many counts, or as a class when the clone is expanded.

j_call clone_size v_call d_call cdr3_nt cdr3_aa
TRBJ2-7 many TRBV28 TRBD1 TGTGCCAGCAGCAGGGACAGGGAGGTTGCCGAGCAGTACTTC CASSRDREVAEQYF
TRBJ2-1 . TRBV27 . TGTGCCAGCAGTTCGACTAGGGTAGATAACAATGAGCAGTTCTTC CASSSTRVDNNEQFF
TRBJ2-2 many TRBV12-3/TRBV12-4 TRBD1 TGTGCCAGCAGCTTAGGACAGGCGAACACCGGGGAGCTGTTTTTT CASSLGQANTGELFF
TRBJ2-6 few TRBV30 TRBD1 TGTGCTCGCAGTGGACAGGGGCTATCTGGGGCCAACGTCCTGACTTTC CARSGQGLSGANVLTF
TRBJ2-1 . TRBV28 . TGTGCCAGCAGCTTTGGGGACGGGGCCTACAATGAGCAGTTCTTC CASSFGDGAYNEQFF
TRBJ2-1 few TRBV6-7 . TGTGCCAGCACAAAACAGGGCTGCGACAACAATGAGCAGTTCTTC CASTKQGCDNNEQFF
TRBJ2-7 many TRBV5-1 TRBD1 TGCGCCAGCAGCCCCGGACAGGGGATAGGGGCCTACGAGCAGTACTTC CASSPGQGIGAYEQYF
TRBJ1-4 . TRBV6-1 TRBD1 TGTGCCAGCAGTCCAATCCGGGACAGGAGGAATGAAAAACTGTTTTTT CASSPIRDRRNEKLFF
TRBJ1-1 . TRBV24-1 . TGTGCCACCAGTGATGCTGATGCGAGCACTGAAGCTTTCTTT CATSDADASTEAFF
TRBJ2-7 few TRBV4-1 . TGCGCCAGCAGCAATGGGCCCAGAGGGGAGCAGTACTTC CASSNGPRGEQYF
TRBJ1-3 many TRBV7-8 . TGTGCCAGCAGCTTAGGCTCTAGCTCTGGAAACACCATATATTTT CASSLGSSSGNTIYF
TRBJ2-7 many TRBV28 TRBD1 TGTGCCAGCAGTAGTCGGGACAGCCCCTCCTACGAGCAGTACTTC CASSSRDSPSYEQYF
TRBJ2-5 . TRBV24-1 . TGTGCCACCAGTGATCCCCGGGCCCAAGAGACCCAGTACTTC CATSDPRAQETQYF
TRBJ2-7 few TRBV7-6 . TGTGCCAGCAGCTTAGCGGGAAAAAGGGACGAGCAGTACTTC CASSLAGKRDEQYF
TRBJ2-7 few TRBV3-1 . TGTGCCAGCAGCCAAGGGGGGATCCCATCCTCAGAGCAGTACTTC CASSQGGIPSSEQYF
TRBJ2-1 few TRBV7-8 . TGTGCCAGCAGCTTAGGAATGGAAAGCTCCTACAATGAGCAGTTCTTC CASSLGMESSYNEQFF
TRBJ2-3 . TRBV28 TRBD2 TGTGCCAGCAGTTTGGAACTAGCGGGAGTTGGCACAGATACGCAGTATTTT CASSLELAGVGTDTQYF
TRBJ2-2 many TRBV7-2 . TGTGCCAGCAGCTTAGCGGGGGCCGCTAGCGGAGATGTCGGGGAGCTGTTTTTT CASSLAGAASGDVGELFF
TRBJ2-3 . TRBV18 . TGTGCCAGCCCTCGGACCCCGCCTAGCACAGATACGCAGTATTTT CASPRTPPSTDTQYF
TRBJ2-2 . TRBV4-3 . TGCGCCAGCAGCCAAGATCTCAATAGTGGGACTGCGAGCACCGGGGAGCTGTTTTTT CASSQDLNSGTASTGELFF
TRBJ1-5 . TRBV6-2/TRBV6-3 TRBD1 TGTGCCAGCAGGACAGGGTCTCAGCCCCAGCATTTT CASRTGSQPQHF
TRBJ2-5 few TRBV28 . TGTGCCAGCAGTCGGGGGGACACCTACCAAGAGACCCAGTACTTC CASSRGDTYQETQYF
TRBJ1-5 once TRBV5-1 . TGTGCCAGCAGACTAGGAGCCGCCGGGCGCAATCAGCCCCAGCATTTT CASRLGAAGRNQPQHF
TRBJ1-4 . TRBV18 . TGTGCCAGCTCACGGGCAAAAGCAACTAATGAAAAACTGTTTTTT CASSRAKATNEKLFF
TRBJ1-2 many TRBV20-1 . TGCAGTGCTAGAGGGACTTCTAACTATGGCTACACCTTC CSARGTSNYGYTF
TRBJ1-2 . TRBV29-1 . TGCAGCGTTGAAAGCGGCTACACCTTC CSVESGYTF
TRBJ2-5 . TRBV30 . TGTGCCTGGAGTCCTGGGATTCCAGAGACCCAGTACTTC CAWSPGIPETQYF
TRBJ2-7 few TRBV13 TRBD1 TGTGCCAGCAGCCAAGGGACAGCCGAGCAGTACTTC CASSQGTAEQYF
TRBJ2-7 . TRBV30 TRBD1 TGTGCCTGGAGTGTACGAGACAGGGGAACCTACGAGCAGTACTTC CAWSVRDRGTYEQYF
TRBJ2-3 few TRBV3-1 . TGTGCCAGCAGCCAGTATCAGGGAACAGATACGCAGTATTTT CASSQYQGTDTQYF
TRBJ2-3 . TRBV20-1 . TGCAGTGCGCCGGGACCATACACAGATACGCAGTATTTT CSAPGPYTDTQYF
TRBJ2-1 . TRBV20-1 TRBD2 TGCAGTGCTAGAGATCAGCTAGCGGGAGCTCGTGAGCAGTTCTTC CSARDQLAGAREQFF
TRBJ1-5 . TRBV27 TRBD1 TGTGCCAGCAGTCTCAGGGGGGGGGATCAGCCCCAGCATTTT CASSLRGGDQPQHF
TRBJ2-7 few TRBV27 . TGTGCCAGCGGGAAATTTTCGAGGGGCTCCTACGAGCAGTACTTC CASGKFSRGSYEQYF
TRBJ2-5 many TRBV3-1 . TGTGCCAGCAGCTTAGGGGAGAGGGTGACAGAGACCCAGTACTTC CASSLGERVTETQYF
TRBJ2-5 . TRBV5-1 TRBD2 TGCGCCAGCAGCTTGGCCGGGACTAGCTACCTTGAGACCCAGTACTTC CASSLAGTSYLETQYF
TRBJ2-7 . TRBV4-1 TRBD2 TGCGCCAGCAGCCCCCTGGAGCGGGGCTACGAGCAGTACTTC CASSPLERGYEQYF
TRBJ2-3 . TRBV5-4 TRBD2 TGTGCCAGCAGCTTGGCCGAGTCGCTAGCGGGAGTGGCTGATACGCAGTATTTT CASSLAESLAGVADTQYF
TRBJ1-1 many TRBV11-1 TRBD1 TGTGCCAGCAGCATGCGGACAGGGCAGGCTGAAGCTTTCTTT CASSMRTGQAEAFF
TRBJ2-5 . TRBV19 TRBD2 TGTGCCAGTAGTATGACTAGCGGGGAATCGGAGACCCAGTACTTC CASSMTSGESETQYF
TRBJ2-7 few TRBV20-1 . TGCAGTGCTACCCCACTCGAGGCGAGCTCCTACGAGCAGTACTTC CSATPLEASSYEQYF
TRBJ2-1 . TRBV30 TRBD2 TGTGCCTGGAGTGTAGGGACTAGCGGATACAATGAGCAGTTCTTC CAWSVGTSGYNEQFF
TRBJ2-1 few TRBV19 TRBD2 TGTGCCAGTAGCTACGGGACTAGTATGAATGAGCAGTTCTTC CASSYGTSMNEQFF
TRBJ2-7 . TRBV30 TRBD2 TGTGCCCTAGCTCTGGCGGGAGGTGGTGGAGACGAGCAGTACTTC CALALAGGGGDEQYF
TRBJ2-7 many TRBV6-1 TRBD2 TGTGCCAGCAGCCAAGGGGGACTAGCGGGATATTACGAGCAGTACTTC CASSQGGLAGYYEQYF